This T cell receptor beta chain was sequenced in a study of CD8+ T cells in alopecia areata. Study observations and caveats: Sharing of TCR sequences between patients (possibly for HLA-related reasons) was less clear than in mice.

The treatment here: oral pan-JAK inhibitor, 5-10 mg twice daily. Germline CDR1 and CDR2: MNHEY and SMNVEV (reference sequence). CDR3 length: 15 amino acids. V gave up 2 bases and J gave up 3 bases, with 10 bases separating them. Notes on this clone: The target antigen is unknown.

Extraction and reverse transcription of RNA yielded cDNA as the sequencing template. Here immunoSEQ multiplex PCR was the method, and the copy in TCRdb shows in-frame clones only, minus some. The sample has about 180,000 clones; 53% are singletons. The rearrangement uses TRBV27 and TRBJ2-2; tentative D call: TRBD1 (7 bases). Sequences were derived from CD8+ T cells sorted from blood, sampled at week 24, from a patient treated with tofacitinib. This clonotype originated in a human donor with alopecia areata. The CDR3 loop is CASSLGGGDTGELFF. The CDR3 DNA reads as TGTGCCAGCAGTTTAGGAGGGGGCGACACCGGGGAGCTGTTTTTT.